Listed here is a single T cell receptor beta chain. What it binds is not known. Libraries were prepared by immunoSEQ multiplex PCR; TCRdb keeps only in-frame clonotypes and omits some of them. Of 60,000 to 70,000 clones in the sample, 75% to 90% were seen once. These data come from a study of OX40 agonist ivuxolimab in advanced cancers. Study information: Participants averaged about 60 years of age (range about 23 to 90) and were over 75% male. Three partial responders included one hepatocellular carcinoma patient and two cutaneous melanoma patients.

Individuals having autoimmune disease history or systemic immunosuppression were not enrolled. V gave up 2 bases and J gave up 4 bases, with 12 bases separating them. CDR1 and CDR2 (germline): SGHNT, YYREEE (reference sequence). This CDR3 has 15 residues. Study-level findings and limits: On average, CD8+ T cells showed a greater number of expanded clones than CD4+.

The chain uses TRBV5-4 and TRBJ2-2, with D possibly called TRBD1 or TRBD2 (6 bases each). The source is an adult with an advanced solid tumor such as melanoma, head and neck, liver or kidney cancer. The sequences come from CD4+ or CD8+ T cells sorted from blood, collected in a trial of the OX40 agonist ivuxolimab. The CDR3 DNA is TGTGCCAGCAGCTTTGGAGGGGGTCCCACCGGGGAGCTGTTTTTT. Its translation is CASSFGGGPTGELFF.